Included here is one T cell receptor beta chain sequence, with context. This sample is drawn from a study of resident and recirculating memory T cells in vitiligo. Per the germline V gene, CDR1 is MGHRA and CDR2 is YSYEKL. The length of the CDR3 is 18 residues. Trimming cost V 5 bases and J 5 bases; bases outside gene matches: 17. Method: immunoSEQ multiplex PCR; TCRdb's copy keeps in-frame clones and lacks some. This table holds 40,000 to 50,000 clones, over 90% found once. The sample was blood. This clonotype was obtained from a male donor with vitiligo. The chain employs TRBV4-1 and TRBJ2-1, with TRBD2 matching over 8 bases. DNA of the CDR3: TGCGCCAGCAGCACTCGAGTCCTTAGCGGGGCCCCAAACAATGAGCAGTTCTTC. Protein product: CASSTRVLSGAPNNEQFF.